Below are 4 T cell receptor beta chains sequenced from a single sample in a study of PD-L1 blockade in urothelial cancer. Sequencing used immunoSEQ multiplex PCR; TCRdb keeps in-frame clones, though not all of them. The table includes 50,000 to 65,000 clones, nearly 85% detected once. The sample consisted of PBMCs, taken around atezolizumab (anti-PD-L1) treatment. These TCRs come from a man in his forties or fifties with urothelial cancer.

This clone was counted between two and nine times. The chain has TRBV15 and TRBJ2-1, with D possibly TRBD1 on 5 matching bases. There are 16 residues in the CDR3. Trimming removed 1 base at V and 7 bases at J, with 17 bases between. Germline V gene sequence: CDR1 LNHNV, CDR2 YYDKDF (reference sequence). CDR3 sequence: CATSRVRQGGRNEQFF. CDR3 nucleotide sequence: TGTGCCACCAGCAGAGTAAGGCAGGGTGGAAGAAATGAGCAGTTCTTC.

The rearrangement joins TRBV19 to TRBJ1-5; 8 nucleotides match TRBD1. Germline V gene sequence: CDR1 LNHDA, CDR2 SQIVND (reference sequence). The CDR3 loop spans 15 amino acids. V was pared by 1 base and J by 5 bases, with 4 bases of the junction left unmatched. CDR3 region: CASSIGHRGYQPQHF. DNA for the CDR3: TGTGCCAGTAGTATAGGTCACAGGGGGTATCAGCCCCAGCATTTT.

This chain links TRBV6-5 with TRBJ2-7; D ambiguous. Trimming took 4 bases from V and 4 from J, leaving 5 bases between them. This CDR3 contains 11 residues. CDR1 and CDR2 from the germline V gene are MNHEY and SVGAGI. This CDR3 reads CASSSQYEQYF. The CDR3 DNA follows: TGTGCCAGCAGTTCCCAATACGAGCAGTACTTC.

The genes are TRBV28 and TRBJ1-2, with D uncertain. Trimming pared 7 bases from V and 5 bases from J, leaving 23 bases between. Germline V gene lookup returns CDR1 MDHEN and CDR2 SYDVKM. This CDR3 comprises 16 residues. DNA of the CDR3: TGTGCCAGCACCATAGACCGCCGGAGGGTGCTATATGGCTACACCTTC. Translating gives CASTIDRRRVLYGYTF.